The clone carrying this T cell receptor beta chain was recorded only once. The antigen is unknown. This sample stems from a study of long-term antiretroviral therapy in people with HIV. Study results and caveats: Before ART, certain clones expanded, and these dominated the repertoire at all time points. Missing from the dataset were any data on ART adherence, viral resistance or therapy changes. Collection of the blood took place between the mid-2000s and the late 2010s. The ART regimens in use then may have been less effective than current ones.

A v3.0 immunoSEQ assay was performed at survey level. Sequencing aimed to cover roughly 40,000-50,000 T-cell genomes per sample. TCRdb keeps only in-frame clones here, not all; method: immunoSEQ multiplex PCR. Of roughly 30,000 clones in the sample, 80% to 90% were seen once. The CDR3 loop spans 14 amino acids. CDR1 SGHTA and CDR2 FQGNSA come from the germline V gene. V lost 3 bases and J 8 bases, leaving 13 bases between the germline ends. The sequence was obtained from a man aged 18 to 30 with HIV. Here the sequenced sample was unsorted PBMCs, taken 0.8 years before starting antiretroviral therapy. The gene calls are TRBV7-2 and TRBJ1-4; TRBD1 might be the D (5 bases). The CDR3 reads CASSLLGGNEKLFF. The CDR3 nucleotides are TGTGCCAGCAGCTTGCTTGGGGGAAACGAAAAACTGTTTTTT.